This TCR beta chain was captured by sequencing in a study of blood T cell repertoires in COVID-19 (dated by TCRdb to 2020 to 2022). Some background on the complete study: Samples from collaborators originated in the United States, Italy and Spain and spanned both the acute and convalescent phases of COVID-19. The prospective study material was composed of cDNA or gDNA derived from T cells, B-cell-depleted T cells, or PBMCs. Subjects who had been exposed to COVID-19, were actively infected with it, or had recovered from it provided the deeply sampled blood TCRbeta repertoires that made up the dataset. A freely available public database, intended as a resource for researchers studying the immune response to SARS-CoV-2, is where the repertoires were released. Samples were obtained from the ongoing ImmuneRACE study (first 160 participants) and from about 1,300 subjects provided by 6 global collaborators. The sample metadata nearly always contained a de-identified subject ID, COVID-19 status, age in years and sex. Where available, HLA class I and class II types were taken from metadata supplied by the sample provider and were not determined by assay-based typing. What the research found in general, with its limitations: How much clinical and demographic metadata was included differed by source and by participant, and the metadata was provided uncurated.

V is shortened by 0 bases, J by 5 bases, and the region joining them spans 11 bases. Measured from the cysteine to the phenylalanine, the CDR3 is 14 residues long. Here the CDR3 DNA is all that survives: 42 bases in frame from base 1. CDR1 LNHDA and CDR2 SQIVND are derived from the germline V gene (reference sequence). A remark on this clone: Its antigen is not yet known. It has no much larger one-base neighbor in the sample; base qualities were not kept.

Each collaborating institution followed its own protocols to collect whole blood in K2EDTA tubes. Collaborator samples were shipped for TCRbeta analysis as frozen whole blood, isolated PBMCs, or DNA extracted from either sample type. TCRbeta CDR3 regions were amplified from genomic DNA by means of the immunoSEQ Assay, a bias-controlled multiplex PCR. The study's own analysis went as follows. The number of nucleated cells in each sample was estimated by amplification of reference gene primers within the assay. To quantify the absolute abundance of each unique TCRbeta CDR3 rearrangement, sequence reads were collapsed and filtered. For each sample, productive Simpson clonality was calculated as the square root of Simpson's diversity index across productive rearrangements. Here the immuneACCESS table is served through TCRdb, limited to in-frame sequences with V and J called. Missing clones are a known gap in these copies; in checked studies unresolved V genes cover under half, and the rest lacks a known reason. V and J calls and clone size are those listed in that table; D and trimming were worked out from the DNA. Across this sample there are tens of thousands of clones, with 88% seen only once. About 9.3% of the sample lies in the top ten.

The sequencing sample was made of peripheral blood. The chain couples TRBV19 to TRBJ2-7; possibly the D gene is TRBD2, per 6 matching bases. The sequence derives from a man in his 60s with active COVID-19. The DNA reads as follows: TGTGCCAGTAGTATAGATGGTAGGGAGGACGAGCAGTACTTC. This yields the protein CASSIDGREDEQYF.